The 14 T cell receptor beta chains below were found in one sample sequenced in a study of blood T cell repertoires in COVID-19. TCRdb keeps only in-frame clones here, not all; method: immunoSEQ multiplex PCR. This sample has around 620,000 clones, with around 90% found just once. Sequencing was done on a sample of peripheral blood. All receptors derive from a woman under 30 with acute or convalescent COVID-19.

Comment on this clone: In the same sample, other DNA sequences code for this CDR3. This chain joins TRBV5-1 and TRBJ1-4, with 8 positions matching TRBD1. Germline assignment: CDR1 SGHRS and CDR2 YFSETQ. The CDR3 totals 14 residues. V shed 0 bases, J shed 6 bases, and the junction held 1 base outside the gene matches. The DNA for the CDR3 is TGCGCCAGCAGCTTGGGACAGGGGTATGAAAAACTGTTTTTT. Its translation is CASSLGQGYEKLFF.

J is TRBJ1-2 and V is TRBV9; TRBD1 is a possible D gene (6 bases). This CDR3 has 16 residues. Germline V gives CDR1 SGDLS, CDR2 YYNGEE. The germline V and J ends were trimmed by 4 bases and 1 base, with 17 bases remaining between them. CDR3 amino acids: CASSLTTGQGNYGYTF. CDR3 sequence (DNA): TGTGCCAGCAGCCTAACAACAGGGCAGGGTAACTATGGCTACACCTTC.

This chain connects TRBV28 to TRBJ2-2; perhaps TRBD1 as D (6 bases). This CDR3 has 15 residues. Per the germline V gene, CDR1 is MDHEN and CDR2 is SYDVKM. V lost 5 bases and J lost 2, with 12 bases in between. CDR3 amino acids: CASSPQGKNTGELFF. In DNA, the CDR3 is TGTGCCAGCAGTCCACAGGGAAAAAACACCGGGGAGCTGTTTTTT. Full variable domain (rest looked up from reference TRBV28 and TRBJ2-2): DVKVTQSSRYLVKRTGEKVFLECVQDMDHENMFWYRQDPGLGLRLIYFSYDVKMKEKGDIPEGYSVSREKKERFSLILESASTNQTSMYLCASSPQGKNTGELFFGEGSRLTVL.

The chain joins TRBV12-5 to TRBJ1-3, with D possibly matching TRBD1 (6 bases). CDR1 and CDR2 from the germline V gene are LGHNT and FRNRAP. Deletions cut 0 bases from V and 2 bases from J, with 8 bases between. The CDR3 consists of 15 residues. Written as DNA, the CDR3 is TGTGCTAGTGGTTTGGTACAGGGTCCTGGAAACACCATATATTTT. This sequence encodes CASGLVQGPGNTIYF.

The chain couples TRBV24-1 to TRBJ1-6; 7 bases agree with TRBD1. Unmatched junction bases numbered 19, after V lost 9 bases and J lost 9 bases. This CDR3 has 17 amino acids. Germline V gene lookup returns CDR1 KGHDR and CDR2 SFDVKD. DNA of the CDR3: TGTGCCACCTCGGCCATCTCGACAGGGATTTACAGTTCACCCCTCCACTTT. It yields the protein CATSAISTGIYSSPLHF.

The CDR3 sequence: CASSPGMGEQFF. The CDR3 nucleotides read TGTGCCAGCAGCCCGGGTATGGGTGAGCAGTTCTTC. The chain links TRBV3-1 (or the pseudogene TRBV3-2) to TRBJ2-1; D gene uncertain. Trimming took off 4 bases at V and 9 bases at J, with 10 bases between the two ends. CDR1 and CDR2 from the germline V gene are LGHDT and YNNKEL (reference sequence). This CDR3 is 12 amino acids long.

This clone has a handful of counts. The chain carries TRBV7-8 and TRBJ1-1, with 7 bases aligning to TRBD1. CDR1 is SGHVS, CDR2 FQNEAQ, per germline. Germline trimming cut 5 bases from V and 8 bases from J; bases unmatched to any gene: 11. CDR3 length: 14 amino acids. As DNA, the CDR3 is TGTGCCAGCAGCCAAACGAGACAGGGCTGGGAAGCTTTCTTT. Protein: CASSQTRQGWEAFF.

This sequence joins TRBV25-1 and TRBJ1-5, with D maybe TRBD1 (5 bases). The CDR3 runs to 13 residues. Germline V gene lookup returns CDR1 MGHDK and CDR2 SYGVNS. V was trimmed by 3 bases and J by 7 bases, leaving 10 bases between them. CDR3 DNA sequence: TGTGCCAGCAGTGACAGGGTAGGCCAGCCCCAGCATTTT. This codes for CASSDRVGQPQHF.

The chain is built from TRBV18 and TRBJ1-6, with D maybe TRBD1 (5 bases). CDR1 and CDR2 (germline): KGHSH, LQKENI. The CDR3 sequence is 12 residues long. V was pared by 3 bases and J by 12 bases, with 9 bases between. In nucleotides, the CDR3 is TGTGCCAGCTCACCTTGGGGCGGACCCCTCCACTTT. Translating it yields CASSPWGGPLHF.

In this sample, this clone turned up once. The chain is built from TRBV3-1 (or the pseudogene TRBV3-2) and TRBJ1-2; D gene unclear. The CDR3 contains 13 residues. Per the germline V gene, CDR1 is LGHDT and CDR2 is YNNKEL (reference sequence). Trimming shortened V by 0 bases and J by 7 bases, and 9 bases separated the two germline ends. CDR3 sequence: CASSQDWSRGYTF. The CDR3 DNA reads TGTGCCAGCAGCCAAGACTGGAGCCGTGGCTACACCTTC.

The chain carries TRBV5-6 and TRBJ1-1, with D tentatively TRBD1 (5 bases). CDR1 and CDR2 from the germline V gene are SGHDT and YYEEEE. Trimming pared 2 bases from V and 3 bases from J, leaving 14 bases between. The CDR3 is made up of 15 amino acids. The CDR3 bases are TGTGCCAGCAGCTTAAGCGACAGAGAGTACACTGAAGCTTTCTTT. This translates into CASSLSDREYTEAFF.

The chain joins TRBV6-5 to TRBJ2-7; no clear D. Germline CDR1 is MNHEY and CDR2 is SVGAGI. This CDR3 is built from 14 residues. The ends were cut back, 2 bases at V and 4 bases at J, with 12 bases in the middle. CDR3 DNA sequence: TGTGCCAGCAGTTACAATGGGCAGGCTTACGAGCAGTACTTC. Protein: CASSYNGQAYEQYF.

In this sample, this clone turned up once. The V gene is TRBV19, the J gene TRBJ1-4; D uncertain. This CDR3 has 15 amino acids. Deletions cut 9 bases from V and 8 bases from J, with 22 bases between. Germline V gene sequence: CDR1 LNHDA, CDR2 SQIVND (reference sequence). The CDR3 DNA sequence: TGTGCCAGCGGGAATGGTTACTCTGTAGGAGAAAAACTGTTTTTT. Translated, it gives CASGNGYSVGEKLFF.

This clone was found once. V is TRBV9 and J is TRBJ2-1; possible D gene TRBD2, 5 bases. Between the trimmed V and J ends, which lost 0 bases and 9 bases, there was a span of 10 bases. CDR1 and CDR2 (germline): SGDLS, YYNGEE. There are 13 residues in the CDR3. CDR3 coding DNA: TGTGCCAGCAGCGTAGGAGGGTCGATTGAGCAGTTCTTC. Amino acid sequence: CASSVGGSIEQFF.